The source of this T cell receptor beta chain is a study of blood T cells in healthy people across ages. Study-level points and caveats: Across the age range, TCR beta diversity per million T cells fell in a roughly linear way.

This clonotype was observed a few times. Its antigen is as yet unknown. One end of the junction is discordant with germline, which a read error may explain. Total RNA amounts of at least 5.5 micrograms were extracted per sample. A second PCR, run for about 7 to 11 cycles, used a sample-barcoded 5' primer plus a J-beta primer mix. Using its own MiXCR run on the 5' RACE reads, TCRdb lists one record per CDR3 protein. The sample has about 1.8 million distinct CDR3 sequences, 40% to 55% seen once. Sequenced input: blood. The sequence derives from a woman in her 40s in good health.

The CDR3 region has the DNA TGTGCCAGCAGGCGGGGGGAATCCACAGATACGCAGTATTTT. Protein: CASRRGESTDTQYF. This chain links TRBV5-1 with TRBJ2-3; 8 nucleotides align to TRBD2. This CDR3 spans 14 amino acids. CDR1 SGHRS and CDR2 YFSETQ come from the germline V gene.